This TCR beta chain was observed in a study of vaccination effects on CD4 cells after COVID-19 (dated 2022 in TCRdb). Concerning the study at large: To identify antigen-specific CD4+ T cell clonotypes by their expansion, the ViraFEST assay first stimulated PBMC with viral peptide pools and then applied TCR sequencing. Cultures from other donors in the study were sequenced with the Oncomine TCR Beta short-read assay on an Illumina iSeq 100. Altogether, around 9 COVID-19 convalescent patients and a handful of SARS-CoV-2-naive healthy vaccine recipients made up the full study. Some 2.2 million PBMC per well were cultured in IMDM with 5% human AB serum, about 9.4 IU/ml IL-2 and gentamicin, plus 10 ug/ml peptides. Across the study, the median time from the second dose to post-vaccine sampling was 72 days (range 14 to 241). The study compared SARS-CoV-2 spike-specific CD4+ TCR repertoires before and after mRNA vaccination in COVID-19 convalescent patients and infection-naive vaccine recipients.

Library preparation was by the immunoSEQ multiplex PCR assay. DNA from the CD4+ T cells that had been cultured and isolated underwent TCR beta CDR3 sequencing. Processing in the source paper ran as follows. The analysis removed non-productive TCR sequences, trimmed reads to the CDR3 region, and retained only CDR3s that were 7 or more amino acids long. The MANAFEST web app was used to pick out antigen-specific clonotypes by comparing their expansion in peptide wells with that in reference cultures. Positive clones required FDR<0.05 expansion versus reference and all other wells, odds ratio above 5, and frequency above 0.1% in two replicate wells. Cross-reactive clonotypes were defined as significantly expanded in SARS-CoV-2 spike wells and in at least one common cold coronavirus spike condition. Using the stringdist R package, CDR3 similarity was measured by Levenshtein distance, and unrooted trees were constructed with ape in R 3.6.1. TCRdb carries this immuneACCESS record with in-frame sequences only. Its versions omit some clonotypes, under half of them owing to an unresolved V gene in the studies checked, with the rest unexplained. That table gives V, J and clone size, and the DNA gave D and trimming. The sample table records fewer than 60,000 clones; under 85% of these occur just once. In total, the top ten clones hold about 4.5% of the sample.

As to this clone: Its specific antigen is unknown. No base qualities exist here, and no much larger clone lies one base off it.

After less than 13 days of culture, CD4+ T cells were isolated with the EasySep CD4+ T cell isolation kit. Two doses of either the BNT162b2 or the mRNA-1273 mRNA SARS-CoV-2 vaccine were administered to participants. Negative nucleocapsid antibody results before and after vaccination confirmed that the healthy vaccine recipients had no prior SARS-CoV-2 infection. On days 3 and 7, half of the culture medium was replaced with fresh IL-2-containing medium. Each peptide stimulation condition was cultured in triplicate wells unless otherwise noted. PBMC were separated from whole blood using Ficoll-Paque Plus gradient centrifugation and were then either cryopreserved at -140C or used fresh. The QIAamp micro DNA kit was used to extract genomic DNA from the cultured CD4+ T cells. The CDR3 covers 15 residues, taking in both the cysteine and the phenylalanine. Of the read, only the CDR3 DNA is kept; its 45 bases are in frame from base 1. The germline V gene (reference sequence) sets CDR1 to GTSNPN and CDR2 to SVGIG. A distance of 12 bases separates the germline ends of V and J, which lose 2 bases and 1 base respectively.

Findings and caveats that apply to the study as a whole: Both infection-induced and vaccine-induced clones contracted markedly at late post-vaccination timepoints, which is consistent with waning T cell responses. In healthy vaccine recipients, vaccine-induced clones were almost all SARS-CoV-2 mono-reactive, with only 1 of 255 being cross-reactive with common cold coronaviruses. Only a small number of convalescent patients were included, and no early post-infection timepoints were available, which limited the study.

This clonotype originated in a human donor who received a COVID-19 vaccine. The V and J genes are TRBV30 and TRBJ2-1; the D gene assignment is ambiguous. This specimen consisted of CD4+ T cells from PBMCs cultured without peptide, obtained after COVID-19 vaccination. The sequenced DNA is TGTGCCTGGAGTCCTCTCGGGCGGTCCTACAATGAGCAGTTCTTC. It encodes CAWSPLGRSYNEQFF.